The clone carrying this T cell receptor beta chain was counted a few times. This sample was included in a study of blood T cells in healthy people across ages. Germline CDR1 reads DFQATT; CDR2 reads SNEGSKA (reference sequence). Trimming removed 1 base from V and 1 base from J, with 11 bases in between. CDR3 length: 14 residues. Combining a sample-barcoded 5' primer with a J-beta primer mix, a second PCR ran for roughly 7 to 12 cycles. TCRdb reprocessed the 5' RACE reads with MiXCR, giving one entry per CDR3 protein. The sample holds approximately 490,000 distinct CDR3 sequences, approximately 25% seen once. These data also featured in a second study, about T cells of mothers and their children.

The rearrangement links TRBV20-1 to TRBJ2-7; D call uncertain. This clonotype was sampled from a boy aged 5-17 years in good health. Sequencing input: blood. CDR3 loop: CSARVQGWSYEQYF. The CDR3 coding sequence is TGCAGTGCTAGAGTACAAGGGTGGTCCTACGAGCAGTACTTC.